This T cell receptor beta chain was captured in a study of CD8+ T cells in alopecia areata (dated by TCRdb to the late 2010s). Context from the whole study: Treated patients were enrolled in an open-label pilot trial of oral tofacitinib, 5 to 10 mg twice daily, for moderate-to-severe alopecia areata. Patients received tofacitinib for 6 to 18 months and were then followed off drug for 6 months to check for delayed response and recurrence. In treated patients, disease severity was measured using the SALT score, which gives the percentage of scalp surface area affected. In both human patients and the C3H/HeJ mouse model, the study applied high-throughput TCRbeta sequencing to look at T cell clonal expansion in alopecia areata. In humans, TCRbeta sequencing was performed on scalp tissue and on sorted CD4+ and CD8+ peripheral blood T cells from healthy controls and from patients with patchy or totalis/universalis alopecia areata. Patients on tofacitinib were biopsied at baseline and after 4 and 24 weeks of treatment, and several of the patients also had a later scalp biopsy. Clonality in the scalp was compared among normal scalp (n=4), patchy alopecia areata scalp (n=8), and alopecia totalis/universalis scalp (n=8). RNA came from the PAXgene miRNA kit for fixed scalp, the miRNeasy kit for PBMCs, and the RNeasy kit for mouse skin. immunoSEQ multiplex PCR using 35 Vbeta forward primers and 13 Jbeta reverse primers was used to amplify TCRbeta CDR3 regions.

Of note for this clone: What antigen it recognizes has not been identified. No per-base quality is available; no much larger clone lies one base away.

Library preparation used the immunoSEQ multiplex PCR assay. To provide template for TCR sequencing, every sample had RNA extracted and reverse transcribed into cDNA. First-strand cDNA was synthesized using SuperScript III with a 2:1 mix of oligo-dT and random hexamers. A synthetic immune receptor repertoire was used to measure amplification bias, and any remaining bias was corrected computationally. The study's own analysis went as follows. After raw reads were preprocessed to remove errors, the CDR3 was defined following IMGT conventions as running from the conserved cysteine to phenylalanine. Clonality was computed by normalizing Shannon entropy by log2 of the number of productive unique TCRs and subtracting the result from 1. Whether scalp clones were CD4 or CD8 was inferred by matching scalp TCRbeta sequences against CD4 and CD8 repertoires sorted from blood. TCRdb limited this immuneACCESS table to in-frame rearrangements with V and J called. A share of clones is missing; checked studies link under half to unresolved V genes, and the rest is unexplained. V and J calls and clone size are those listed in that table; D and trimming were worked out from the DNA. This sample comprises roughly 120,000 clones, roughly 63% of them detected only once. Just under 30% of the sample is taken by the ten largest.

CDR1 GTSNPN and CDR2 SVGIG are derived from the germline V gene (reference sequence). Its CDR3 holds 14 amino acids, cysteine through phenylalanine. The sequence is cut down to CDR3 DNA, 42 bases in frame from base 1. Trimming removed 1 base from V and 8 bases from J; the gene matches leave 6 bases unexplained. General study outcomes and caveats: Many expanded lesional clones persisted in scalp and blood during tofacitinib treatment, which may partly explain relapse after stopping treatment. Unlike mouse skin, where gammadelta T cells dominate, normal human skin contains resident alphabeta T cells that get sequenced too, which complicates analysis of the scalp TCR repertoire. Because the treated cohort was small and had only one nonresponder, larger studies are needed to examine links between baseline CD8+ expansion and response. Compared with normal scalp, lesional scalp had higher clonality and more expanded CD8+ clones, particularly in alopecia totalis/universalis, a pattern that suggests antigenic drive. With tofacitinib, both scalp clonality and the number of expanded CD8+ clones among the top 100 scalp clones went down significantly. Shared TCR sequences between patients were less evident than in mice, which may be partly attributable to HLA diversity in the patient population.

Reading the label with the study, this specimen's time point is: around 29 days on oral tofacitinib. The sample's treatment or condition, from its label and the paper: oral pan-JAK inhibitor, 5-10 mg twice daily. Peripheral blood and lesional scalp punch biopsies were obtained from patients with alopecia areata. After PBMCs were isolated by density centrifugation and stained for CD3, CD4 and CD8, a FACSAria was used to sort CD4+ and CD8+ T cells. The sequence derives from a human donor with alopecia areata. The material was CD8+ T cells sorted from blood, obtained at week 4, from a patient treated with tofacitinib. This receptor chain uses TRBV30 and TRBJ2-1; TRBD2 fits 9 bases in the junction. The DNA sequence is as follows: TGTGCCTGGAGTGGGCTAGCGGGGAGAGATGAGCAGTTCTTC. The translation is CAWSGLAGRDEQFF. The variable domain in full, with residues beyond the CDR3 obtained from the reference TRBV30 and TRBJ2-1 genes, is SQTIHQWPATLVQPVGSPLSLECTVEGTSNPNLYWYRQAAGRGLQLLFYSVGIGQISSEVPQNLSASRPQDRQFILSSKKLLLSDSGFYLCAWSGLAGRDEQFFGPGTRLTVL.